Listed here is a single T cell receptor beta chain. Its antigen is as yet unknown. Other DNA variants within this sample encode the same CDR3. This sample stems from a study of T cell responses to AZD1222 COVID-19 vaccine. This table comes from immunoSEQ multiplex PCR, and its TCRdb copy is limited to in-frame clones, with some not included. The sample consists of approximately 110,000 clones, approximately 85% of them appearing once. This CDR3 contains 13 residues. The germline gives CDR1 GTSNPN, CDR2 SVGIG (reference sequence). Trimming left V 3 bases short and J 1 base short, with 9 bases between. Study-level findings and limits: The sample set comprised mostly white British donors with more females, and clonal diversity was possibly underestimated.

The chain combines TRBV30 with TRBJ1-1; a possible D gene is TRBD1 (6 bases). Here the sequenced sample was peripheral blood, taken 28 days after the second AZD1222 dose. The clonotype comes from an adult who received the AZD1222 COVID-19 vaccine. The CDR3 region is CAWSGGQNTEAFF. The CDR3 DNA is TGTGCCTGGAGCGGGGGACAGAACACTGAAGCTTTCTTT. The complete variable domain, with remaining parts taken from reference TRBV30 and TRBJ1-1, reads SQTIHQWPATLVQPVGSPLSLECTVEGTSNPNLYWYRQAAGRGLQLLFYSVGIGQISSEVPQNLSASRPQDRQFILSSKKLLLSDSGFYLCAWSGGQNTEAFFGQGTRLTVV.